This TCR beta chain was identified during a study of blood T cell repertoires in COVID-19. This CDR3 has 14 amino acids. CDR1 SQVTM and CDR2 ANQGSEA come from the germline V gene. After removal of 1 base from V and 7 bases from J, the junction contained 8 bases not matched to a gene. Only in-frame clones appear in the TCRdb table, and some are missing; sequencing was by immunoSEQ multiplex PCR. This table holds approximately 46,000 clones, approximately 85% found once. Material: peripheral blood. The chain links TRBV29-1 to TRBJ2-7; 9 bases line up with TRBD2. The TCR sequence derives from a human donor in a cohort sampled during active COVID-19. This CDR3 reads CSVEGLAGVDEQYF. As DNA, the CDR3 is TGCAGCGTTGAAGGATTAGCGGGAGTGGATGAGCAGTACTTC.